Listed below are T cell receptor beta chains from one sample, sequenced in a study of OX40 agonist ivuxolimab in advanced cancers. Clones were read by immunoSEQ multiplex PCR, and TCRdb kept only the in-frame ones, dropping some. The sample contains 45,000 to 60,000 clones, 70% to 80% of which appear only once. Sequencing was performed on CD4+ or CD8+ T cells sorted from blood, taken in a trial of the OX40 agonist ivuxolimab. The receptors stem from an adult with an advanced solid tumor such as melanoma, head and neck, liver or kidney cancer. Each CDR3 is given without its conserved first and last residue. Size tells how often a clone was seen (once, few, many) or the class of an expanded clone, and some rows leave it out.

ASTLERGPSYEQY	TRBV6-1	.	13	.
ASSQWTGRGLTGELF	TRBV5-1	TRBJ2-2	15	.
ASSRLGGVSTDTQY	TRBV7-6	TRBJ2-3	14	.
ASISGAANTGELF	TRBV5-1	TRBJ2-2	13	.
ASSPGLAGGGSDTQY	TRBV18	TRBJ2-3	15	.
ASREGALGYGYT	TRBV5-1	TRBJ1-2	12	.
ASSTSGITYEQY	TRBV5-1	TRBJ2-7	12	.
ASSLERANRAQH	TRBV5-5	TRBJ1-5	12	.
ASSVVSGTAGANVLT	TRBV9	TRBJ2-6	15	.
ASSDTGQSGANVLT	TRBV6-1	TRBJ2-6	14	.
ASSTGPGDGYT	TRBV19	TRBJ1-2	11	.
ASSLKPGHGYT	TRBV5-1	TRBJ1-2	11	few
ATSRDPRGLRQY	TRBV15	TRBJ2-3	12	.
ASSRYGGNQPQH	TRBV5-4	TRBJ1-5	12	.
ASSLTEGLLYT	TRBV2	TRBJ1-2	11	.
AWSVQGYGYT	TRBV30	TRBJ1-2	10	.
ASRRDSGANVLT	TRBV7-3	TRBJ2-6	12	.
ASSRATGELF	TRBV19	TRBJ2-2	10	few
ASSLGISGNEQF	TRBV7-9	TRBJ2-1	12	few
ASSRVQGAHNTEAF	TRBV11-1	TRBJ1-1	14	.
ASSGYTGSGGNQPQH	TRBV21-1	TRBJ1-5	15	medium-sized
ASSLFGGEAF	TRBV27	TRBJ1-1	10	.
ASSEYRGEGQPQH	TRBV10-2	TRBJ1-5	13	once
ASSKEKVRTSGSRGGANVLT	TRBV21-1	TRBJ2-6	20	.
ASSTRLAGGNEQF	TRBV9	TRBJ2-1	13	.
ASSLDRVSGELF	TRBV11-2	TRBJ2-2	12	.
ASSPPGTSINTGELF	TRBV11-1	TRBJ2-2	15	.
ASTPLGQGEGSPLH	TRBV6-6	TRBJ1-6	14	.
ASSPTQGYGNTIY	TRBV7-9	TRBJ1-3	13	.
ASSSHQGQNTEAF	TRBV28	TRBJ1-1	13	.
ASRNTGINQPQH	TRBV6-1	TRBJ1-5	12	.